This passage covers 14 T cell receptor beta chains from one sample sequenced in a study of post-analysis software for immune sequencing data. Study-wide results and limits: TRBV5-6, TRBV5-1 and TRBV20-1 belonged to a set of a handful of TRBV segments that were more frequent in patients than controls.

The library was made from cDNA and included unique molecular identifiers. MiXCR was run by TCRdb on the PCR reads, yielding one entry per CDR3 protein. Here the sample spans some 190,000 distinct CDR3 sequences, over 25% being singletons. These receptors' antigens are unknown. Sequencing was carried out using blood. Receptors originate from a girl under 18 with multiple sclerosis.

The chain has TRBV30 and TRBJ1-5; D uncertain. Trimming took off 3 bases at V and 1 base at J, with 7 bases between the two ends. Germline CDR1 reads GTSNPN; CDR2 reads SVGIG (reference sequence). The CDR3 is made up of 13 amino acids. CDR3 bases: TGTGCCTGGAGGCCCGACAGCAATCAGCCCCAGCATTTT. Its translation: CAWRPDSNQPQHF. The whole variable domain, filled in from reference TRBV30 and TRBJ1-5, reads SQTIHQWPATLVQPVGSPLSLECTVEGTSNPNLYWYRQAAGRGLQLLFYSVGIGQISSEVPQNLSASRPQDRQFILSSKKLLLSDSGFYLCAWRPDSNQPQHFGDGTRLSIL.

This clonotype was seen a handful of times. The V gene is TRBV20-1, the J gene TRBJ1-5; 9 bases line up with TRBD1. The V and J ends lost 1 base and 6 bases, in that order; junction bases with no gene match: 4. This CDR3 contains 14 residues. Germline CDR1 reads DFQATT; CDR2 reads SNEGSKA (reference sequence). The CDR3 here is CSARAGTGIQPQHF. The CDR3 DNA reads as TGCAGTGCTAGAGCCGGGACAGGGATTCAGCCCCAGCATTTT.

This clonotype was seen ten or more times. The chain links TRBV28 to TRBJ2-7; 8 bases align to TRBD1. There are 15 residues in the CDR3. With V trimmed by 4 bases and J by 3 bases, 8 bases remained unmatched. Germline V lookup: CDR1 MDHEN, CDR2 SYDVKM. This CDR3 is CASSSRTGFLYEQYF. The CDR3 DNA is TGTGCCAGCAGTTCCCGGACAGGGTTTCTCTACGAGCAGTACTTC.

This clonotype has a handful of counts. The rearrangement uses TRBV3-1 and TRBJ2-1, with 10 bases matching TRBD2. The length of the CDR3 is 19 residues. J gave up 0 bases and V 2 bases, and 10 bases lay outside the gene matches. CDR1 and CDR2 (germline): LGHDT, YNNKEL (reference sequence). CDR3 sequence (DNA): TGTGCCAGCAGCCAACTAGCGGGAGTTTCCCACAGCTCCTACAATGAGCAGTTCTTC. Its translation: CASSQLAGVSHSSYNEQFF.

The rearrangement links TRBV4-2 to TRBJ2-1; 13 bases map to TRBD2. V dropped 3 bases and J dropped 15; count of bases not matched to a gene: 11. The CDR3 covers 15 residues. The V gene's germline CDR1 is LGHNA and CDR2 YNFKEQ. The CDR3 DNA reads as TGTGCCAGCAGCCAGGTGACGACTAGCGGGGGGTCCCCGTTCTTC. Its protein product is CASSQVTTSGGSPFF.

This clonotype was counted ten times or more. The rearrangement uses TRBV5-1 and TRBJ2-5; D perhaps matches TRBD2 (6 bases). CDR3 length: 14 amino acids. Germline lookup yields CDR1 SGHRS and CDR2 YFSETQ. V was shortened by 4 bases and J by 4 bases, with 14 bases between the two germline ends. CDR3 sequence reads: CASSQQELAETQYF. Here the CDR3 DNA reads TGCGCCAGCAGCCAACAGGAACTAGCAGAGACCCAGTACTTC.

A note on this clonotype: A clone one base away is much larger, so this may be a read error. The chain links TRBV29-1 to TRBJ2-3; 7 bases fit TRBD2. From germline, CDR1 is SQVTM and CDR2 ANQGSEA. The CDR3 length is 15 residues. V gave up 5 bases and J gave up 4 bases; unmatched junction bases: 12. CDR3 nucleotide sequence: TGCAGCGTTCCCCGGACTGGCGGGAGTTCAGATACGCAGTATTTT. It yields the protein CSVPRTGGSSDTQYF.

This chain connects TRBV28 to TRBJ2-1, with D possibly being TRBD2 (6 bases). V dropped 3 bases and J dropped 4 bases, with 22 bases sitting between them. Germline V gives CDR1 MDHEN, CDR2 SYDVKM. This CDR3 spans 18 amino acids. CDR3 in amino acids: CASSFPTSGPGRYNEQFF. The CDR3 DNA follows: TGTGCCAGCAGTTTCCCAACCAGCGGGCCTGGGCGTTACAATGAGCAGTTCTTC.

At least ten counts were recorded for this clonotype. The chain carries TRBV4-1 and TRBJ2-1, with D possibly being TRBD2 (5 bases). The V end lost 4 bases, the J end lost 0 bases, and 13 bases lay between the germline ends. The germline gives CDR1 MGHRA, CDR2 YSYEKL. CDR3 size: 16 residues. The CDR3 coding sequence is TGCGCCAGCAGCCTTAGCGTGACAAGCTCCTACAATGAGCAGTTCTTC. This sequence encodes CASSLSVTSSYNEQFF.

The chain employs TRBV7-2 and TRBJ2-1; D perhaps matches TRBD1 (5 bases). V was clipped by 2 bases and J by 5 bases, with 10 bases between them. The CDR3 is 14 residues long. Germline-derived CDR1 and CDR2 are SGHTA and FQGNSA. DNA of the CDR3: TGTGCCAGCAGCTTAAGGCAGGGTGACAATGAGCAGTTCTTC. This codes for CASSLRQGDNEQFF.

The CDR3 coding sequence is TGTGCCAGCACTATATTCGGGGGTGTAGGGGGCAATGAGCAGTTCTTC. Amino acid sequence: CASTIFGGVGGNEQFF. The V and J genes are TRBV28 and TRBJ2-1; D is perhaps TRBD1 or TRBD2 (6 bases each). This CDR3 comprises 16 residues. The V gene lost 7 bases and the J gene lost 6 bases, with 22 bases spanning the gap. Germline CDR1 and CDR2: MDHEN and SYDVKM. Based on the CDR3 plus reference TRBV28 and TRBJ2-1, the full variable domain is DVKVTQSSRYLVKRTGEKVFLECVQDMDHENMFWYRQDPGLGLRLIYFSYDVKMKEKGDIPEGYSVSREKKERFSLILESASTNQTSMYLCASTIFGGVGGNEQFFGPGTRLTVL.

Points on this clonotype: This clone may be a read error of a much larger clone one base away. The rearrangement joins TRBV5-1 to TRBJ2-7, with D possibly being TRBD1 or TRBD2 (5 bases each). Germline V gene lookup returns CDR1 SGHRS and CDR2 YFSETQ. There are 17 residues in the CDR3. The ends were cut back, 4 bases at V and 4 bases at J, with 24 bases in the middle. In DNA form, the CDR3 reads TGCGCCAGCAGCCTTTACCCCTTAGGGGAGAAGGGTTACGAGCAGTACTTC. It translates to CASSLYPLGEKGYEQYF.

This clonotype was detected ten times or more. The chain uses TRBV11-1 and TRBJ1-2, with D unclear. The germline V and J ends were trimmed by 4 bases and 3 bases, with 9 bases remaining between them. The CDR3 has 13 residues. Germline values: CDR1 SGHAT, CDR2 FQDESV (reference sequence). The DNA for the CDR3 is TGTGCCAGCAGCTCCGACGGCTACTATGGCTACACCTTC. Encoded protein: CASSSDGYYGYTF.

Comment on this clonotype: One end of the junction is discordant with germline, which a read error may explain. The chain carries TRBV20-1 and TRBJ2-1; D tentatively reads TRBD1 or TRBD2 (5 bases each). The CDR3 runs to 14 residues. The germline gives CDR1 DFQATT, CDR2 SNEGSKA (reference sequence). In nucleotides, the CDR3 is TGCAGTACTAGAGATCGGCAGGGCCACCGTGAGCAGTTCTTC. This codes for CSTRDRQGHREQFF.